One sample yielded the 2 T cell receptor beta chains listed below, sequenced in a study of cytomegalovirus exposure and HLA in healthy donors (dated by TCRdb to about 2017). The library was obtained by the immunoSEQ multiplex PCR assay. A mixture of 60 forward primers for TCR Vbeta segments and 13 reverse primers for TCR Jbeta segments was used in the multiplex PCR. In its TCRdb copy, this immuneACCESS table keeps in-frame sequences only and misses some clones. Where compared with another copy, unresolved V genes explain less than half of these, and the others have no known cause. The table for this sample lists 130,000 or so clones; around four fifths of them were counted only once. Together, the top ten hold more than 1.5% of the sample. The sequencing sample was made of PBMCs. The receptors shown here come from a woman between 40 and 55 years old in good health and CMV-seronegative.

The genes are TRBV7-2 and TRBJ2-7, with D possibly TRBD2 on 6 matching bases. Trimming removed 1 base at V and 7 bases at J, with 23 bases between. Germline V lookup: CDR1 SGHTA, CDR2 FQGNSA. This CDR3 is built from 17 residues. This chain's CDR3 is CASSLERSGRVPREQYF. The CDR3 DNA is TGTGCCAGCAGCTTAGAGAGGAGCGGGCGGGTCCCTCGGGAGCAGTACTTC.

The chain combines TRBV5-1 with TRBJ1-5; possible D gene TRBD1, 5 bases. Per germline, CDR1 SGHRS and CDR2 YFSETQ. This CDR3 has 13 residues. The V and J ends lost 0 bases and 4 bases respectively, with 5 bases between them. The CDR3 coding sequence is TGCGCCAGCAGCTTGGACAGGAATCAGCCCCAGCATTTT. It is translated as CASSLDRNQPQHF.